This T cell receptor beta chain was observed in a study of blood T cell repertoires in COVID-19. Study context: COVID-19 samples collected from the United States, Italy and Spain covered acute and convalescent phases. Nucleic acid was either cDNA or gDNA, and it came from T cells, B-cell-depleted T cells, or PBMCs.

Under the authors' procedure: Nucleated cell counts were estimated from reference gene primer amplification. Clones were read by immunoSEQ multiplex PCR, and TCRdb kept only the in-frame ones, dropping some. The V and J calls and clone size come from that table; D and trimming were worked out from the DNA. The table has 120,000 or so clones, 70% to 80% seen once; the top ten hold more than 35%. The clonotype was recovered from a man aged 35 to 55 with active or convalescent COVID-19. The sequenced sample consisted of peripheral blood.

The CDR3 here is CSGLRRVNTEAFF. For the CDR3, the DNA is TGCAGCGGGCTCAGGAGGGTGAACACTGAAGCTTTCTTT. This sequence joins TRBV29-1 and TRBJ1-1; D remains ambiguous. This CDR3 comprises 13 residues. The V and J ends lost 7 bases and 0 bases respectively, with 12 bases between them. Germline values: CDR1 SQVTM, CDR2 ANQGSEA.